The T cell receptor beta chain under discussion was sequenced for a study of radiation and T cells in renal cell carcinoma. This clone was counted ten times or more. The repertoire was sequenced with immunoSEQ multiplex PCR; TCRdb's copy has only in-frame clones and lacks some. The table lists 150,000 to 200,000 clones, less than 90% of them singletons. In germline, CDR1 is SGHRS, CDR2 YFSETQ. Deletions cut 4 bases from V and 0 bases from J, with 10 bases between. This CDR3 spans 15 amino acids. Time point reported: blood 4 weeks post-SBRT, at nephrectomy. Treatment: 15 Gy SBRT to primary tumor, nephrectomy 4 weeks later. The tumor was a clear cell renal cell carcinoma.

V is TRBV5-1 and J is TRBJ2-2; D not resolved. This receptor was obtained from a woman aged 45 to 65 with renal cell carcinoma. This specimen was blood, taken from a patient whose treatment included radiotherapy and nephrectomy. In DNA form, the CDR3 reads TGCGCCAGCAGCCCTTCAAGAGCGAACACCGGGGAGCTGTTTTTT. It translates to CASSPSRANTGELFF.